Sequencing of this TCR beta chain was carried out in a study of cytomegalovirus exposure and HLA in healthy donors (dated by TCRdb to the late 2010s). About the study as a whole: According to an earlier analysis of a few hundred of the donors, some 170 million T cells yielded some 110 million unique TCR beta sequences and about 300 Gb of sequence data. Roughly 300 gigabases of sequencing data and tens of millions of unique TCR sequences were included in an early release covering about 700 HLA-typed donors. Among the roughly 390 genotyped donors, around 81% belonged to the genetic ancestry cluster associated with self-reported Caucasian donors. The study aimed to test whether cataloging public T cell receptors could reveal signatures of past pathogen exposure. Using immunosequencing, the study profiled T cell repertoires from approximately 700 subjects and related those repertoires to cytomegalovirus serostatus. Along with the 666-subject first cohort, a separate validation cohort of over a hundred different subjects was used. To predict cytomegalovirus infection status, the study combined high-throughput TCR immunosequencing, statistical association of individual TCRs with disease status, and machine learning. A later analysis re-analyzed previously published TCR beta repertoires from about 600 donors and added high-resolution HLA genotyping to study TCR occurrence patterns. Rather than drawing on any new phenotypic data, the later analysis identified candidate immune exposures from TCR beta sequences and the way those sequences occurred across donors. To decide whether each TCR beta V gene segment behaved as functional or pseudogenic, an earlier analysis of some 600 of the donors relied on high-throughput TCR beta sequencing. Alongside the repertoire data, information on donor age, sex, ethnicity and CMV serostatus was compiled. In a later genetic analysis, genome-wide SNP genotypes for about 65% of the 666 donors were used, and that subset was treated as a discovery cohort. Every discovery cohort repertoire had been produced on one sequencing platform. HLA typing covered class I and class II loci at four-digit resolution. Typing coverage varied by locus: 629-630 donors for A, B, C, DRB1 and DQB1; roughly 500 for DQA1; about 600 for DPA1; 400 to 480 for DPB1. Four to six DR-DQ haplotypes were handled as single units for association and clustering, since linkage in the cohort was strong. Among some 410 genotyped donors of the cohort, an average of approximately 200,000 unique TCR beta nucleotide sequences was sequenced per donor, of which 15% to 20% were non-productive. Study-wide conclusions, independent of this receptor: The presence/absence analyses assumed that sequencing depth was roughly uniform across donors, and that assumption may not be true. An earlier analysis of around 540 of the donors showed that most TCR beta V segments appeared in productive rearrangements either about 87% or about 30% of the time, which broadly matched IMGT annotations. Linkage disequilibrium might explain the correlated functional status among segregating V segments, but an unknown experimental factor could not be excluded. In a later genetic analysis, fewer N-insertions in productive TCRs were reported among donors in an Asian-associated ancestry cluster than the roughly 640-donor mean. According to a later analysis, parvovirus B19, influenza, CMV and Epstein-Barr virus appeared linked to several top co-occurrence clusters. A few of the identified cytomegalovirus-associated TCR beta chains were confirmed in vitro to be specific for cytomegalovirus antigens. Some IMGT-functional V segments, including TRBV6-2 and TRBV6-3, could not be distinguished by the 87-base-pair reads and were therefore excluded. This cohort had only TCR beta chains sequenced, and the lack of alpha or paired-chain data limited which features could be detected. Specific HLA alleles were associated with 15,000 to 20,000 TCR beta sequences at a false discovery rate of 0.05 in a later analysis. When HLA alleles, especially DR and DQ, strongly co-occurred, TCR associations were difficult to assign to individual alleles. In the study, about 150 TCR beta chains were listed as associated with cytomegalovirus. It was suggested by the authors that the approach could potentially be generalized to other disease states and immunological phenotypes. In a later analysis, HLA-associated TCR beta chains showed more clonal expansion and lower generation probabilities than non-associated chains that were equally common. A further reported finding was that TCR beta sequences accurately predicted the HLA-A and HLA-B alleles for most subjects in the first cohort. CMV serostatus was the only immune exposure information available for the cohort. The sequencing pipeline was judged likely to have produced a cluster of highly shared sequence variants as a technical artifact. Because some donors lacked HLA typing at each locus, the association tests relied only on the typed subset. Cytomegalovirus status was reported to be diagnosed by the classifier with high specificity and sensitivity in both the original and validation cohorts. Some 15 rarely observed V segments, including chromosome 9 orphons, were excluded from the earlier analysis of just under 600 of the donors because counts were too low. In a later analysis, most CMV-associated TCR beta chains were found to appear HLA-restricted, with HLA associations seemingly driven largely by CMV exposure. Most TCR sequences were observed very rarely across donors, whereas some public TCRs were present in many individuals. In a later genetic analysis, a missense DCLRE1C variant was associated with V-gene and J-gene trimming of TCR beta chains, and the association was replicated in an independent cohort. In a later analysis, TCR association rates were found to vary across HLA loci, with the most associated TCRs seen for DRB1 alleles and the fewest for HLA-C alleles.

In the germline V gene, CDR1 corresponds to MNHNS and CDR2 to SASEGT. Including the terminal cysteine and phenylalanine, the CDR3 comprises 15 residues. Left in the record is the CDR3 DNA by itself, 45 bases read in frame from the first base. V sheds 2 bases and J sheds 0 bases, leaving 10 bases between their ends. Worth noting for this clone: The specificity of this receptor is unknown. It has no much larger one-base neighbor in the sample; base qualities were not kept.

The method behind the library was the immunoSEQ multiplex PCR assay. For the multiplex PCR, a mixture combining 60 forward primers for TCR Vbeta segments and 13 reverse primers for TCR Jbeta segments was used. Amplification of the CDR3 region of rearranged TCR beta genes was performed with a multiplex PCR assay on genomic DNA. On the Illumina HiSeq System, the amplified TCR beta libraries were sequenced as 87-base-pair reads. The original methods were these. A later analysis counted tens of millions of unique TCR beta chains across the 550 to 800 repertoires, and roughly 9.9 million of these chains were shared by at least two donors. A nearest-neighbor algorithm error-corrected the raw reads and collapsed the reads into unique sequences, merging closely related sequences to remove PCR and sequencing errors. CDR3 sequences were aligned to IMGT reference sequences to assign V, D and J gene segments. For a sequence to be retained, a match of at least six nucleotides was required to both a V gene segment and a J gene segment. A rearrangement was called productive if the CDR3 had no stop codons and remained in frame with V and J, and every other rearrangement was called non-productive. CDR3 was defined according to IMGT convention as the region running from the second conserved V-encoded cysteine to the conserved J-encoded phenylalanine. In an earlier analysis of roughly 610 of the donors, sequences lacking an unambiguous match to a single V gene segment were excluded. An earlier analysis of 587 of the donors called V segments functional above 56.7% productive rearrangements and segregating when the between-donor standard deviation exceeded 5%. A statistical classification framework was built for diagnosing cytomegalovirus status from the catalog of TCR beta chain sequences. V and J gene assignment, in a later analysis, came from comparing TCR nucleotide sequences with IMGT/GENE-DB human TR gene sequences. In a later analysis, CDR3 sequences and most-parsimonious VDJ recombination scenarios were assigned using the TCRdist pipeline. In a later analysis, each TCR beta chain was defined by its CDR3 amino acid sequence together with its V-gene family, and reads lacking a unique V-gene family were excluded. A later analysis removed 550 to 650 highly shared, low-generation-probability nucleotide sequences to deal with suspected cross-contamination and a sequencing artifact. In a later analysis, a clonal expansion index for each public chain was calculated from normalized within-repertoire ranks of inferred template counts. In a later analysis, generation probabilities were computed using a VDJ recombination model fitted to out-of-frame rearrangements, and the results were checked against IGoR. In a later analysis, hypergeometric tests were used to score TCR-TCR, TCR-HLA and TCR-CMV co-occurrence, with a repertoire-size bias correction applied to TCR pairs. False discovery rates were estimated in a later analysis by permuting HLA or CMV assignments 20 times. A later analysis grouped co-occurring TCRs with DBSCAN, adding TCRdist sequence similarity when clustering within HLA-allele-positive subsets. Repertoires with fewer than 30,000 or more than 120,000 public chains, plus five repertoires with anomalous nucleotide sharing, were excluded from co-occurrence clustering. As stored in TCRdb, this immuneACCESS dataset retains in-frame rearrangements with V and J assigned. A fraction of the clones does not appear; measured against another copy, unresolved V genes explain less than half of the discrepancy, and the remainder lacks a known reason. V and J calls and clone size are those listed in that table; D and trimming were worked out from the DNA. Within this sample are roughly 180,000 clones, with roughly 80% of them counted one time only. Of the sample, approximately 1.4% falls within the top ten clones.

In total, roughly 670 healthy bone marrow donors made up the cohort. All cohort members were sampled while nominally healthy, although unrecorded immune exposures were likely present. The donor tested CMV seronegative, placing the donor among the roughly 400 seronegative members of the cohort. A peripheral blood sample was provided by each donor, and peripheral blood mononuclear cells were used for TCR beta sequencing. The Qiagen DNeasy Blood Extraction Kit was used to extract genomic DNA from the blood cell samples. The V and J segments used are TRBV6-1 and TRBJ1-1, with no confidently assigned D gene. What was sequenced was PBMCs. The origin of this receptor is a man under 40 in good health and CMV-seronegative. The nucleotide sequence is TGTGCCAGCAGTGAATTGGGCGGGGTGAACACTGAAGCTTTCTTT. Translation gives CASSELGGVNTEAFF.